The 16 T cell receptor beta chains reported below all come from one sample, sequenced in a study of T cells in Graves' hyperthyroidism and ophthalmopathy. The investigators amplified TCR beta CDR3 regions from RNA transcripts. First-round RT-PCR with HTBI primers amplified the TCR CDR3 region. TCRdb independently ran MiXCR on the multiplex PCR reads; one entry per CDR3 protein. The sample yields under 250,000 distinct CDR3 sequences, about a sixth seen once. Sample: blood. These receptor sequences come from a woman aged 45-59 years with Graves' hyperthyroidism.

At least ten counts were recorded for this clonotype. This CDR3 reads CASSLKPPYEQYF. CDR3 DNA sequence: TGTGCCAGCAGTTTAAAGCCCCCCTACGAGCAGTACTTC. The J gene is TRBJ2-7, the V gene TRBV12-3 or TRBV12-4; D call uncertain. The CDR3 is 13 amino acids. Trimming took 2 bases from V and 2 from J, leaving 7 bases between them.

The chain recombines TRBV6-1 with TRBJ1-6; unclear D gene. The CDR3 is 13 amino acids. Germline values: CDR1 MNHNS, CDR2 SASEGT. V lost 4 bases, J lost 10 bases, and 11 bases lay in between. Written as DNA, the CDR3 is TGTGCCAGCAGTGCTGGGTTTGGATCACCCCTCCACTTT. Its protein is CASSAGFGSPLHF.

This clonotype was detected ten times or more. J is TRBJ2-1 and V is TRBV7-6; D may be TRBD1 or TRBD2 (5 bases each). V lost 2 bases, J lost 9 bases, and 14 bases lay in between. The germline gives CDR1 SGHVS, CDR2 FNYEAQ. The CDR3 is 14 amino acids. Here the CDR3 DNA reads TGTGCCAGCAGCTTACGGGGATCGCAGGGTGAGCAGTTCTTC. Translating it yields CASSLRGSQGEQFF.

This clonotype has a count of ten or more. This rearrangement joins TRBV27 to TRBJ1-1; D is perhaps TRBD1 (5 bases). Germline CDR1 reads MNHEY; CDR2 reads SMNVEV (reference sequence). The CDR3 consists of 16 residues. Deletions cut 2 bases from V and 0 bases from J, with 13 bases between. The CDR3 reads CASSLGSGMLNTEAFF. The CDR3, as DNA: TGTGCCAGCAGTTTAGGGTCAGGGATGTTGAACACTGAAGCTTTCTTT.

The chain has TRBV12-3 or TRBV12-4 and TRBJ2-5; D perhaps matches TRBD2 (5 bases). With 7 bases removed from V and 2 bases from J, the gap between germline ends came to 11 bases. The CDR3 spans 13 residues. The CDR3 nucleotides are TGTGCCAGCACCGCACTAGGGCAAGAGACCCAGTACTTC. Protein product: CASTALGQETQYF.

The CDR3 protein is CASSERPIMNTEAFF. The CDR3 region has the DNA TGTGCCAGCAGCGAACGACCGATTATGAACACTGAAGCTTTCTTT. The chain has TRBV11-2 and TRBJ1-1; D remains unclear. Germline V lookup: CDR1 SGHAT, CDR2 FQNNGV. Trimming removed 5 bases at V and 0 bases at J, with 13 bases between. This CDR3 has 15 amino acids.

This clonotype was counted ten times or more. DNA for the CDR3: TGTGCCAGCAGCTTCCGGACTAGGTCATTCAATGAGCAGTTCTTC. This translates into CASSFRTRSFNEQFF. V usage is TRBV7-2 and J usage is TRBJ2-1; 7 bases line up with TRBD2. The J segment lost 6 bases and the V segment lost 3 bases, leaving 8 bases of the junction unmatched. The CDR3 is made up of 15 amino acids. The germline V gene encodes CDR1 SGHTA and CDR2 FQGNSA. Full variable domain (missing parts from reference TRBV7-2 and TRBJ2-1): GAGVSQSPSNKVTEKGKDVELRCDPISGHTALYWYRQSLGQGLEFLIYFQGNSAPDKSGLPSDRFSAERTGGSVSTLTIQRTQQEDSAVYLCASSFRTRSFNEQFFGPGTRLTVL.

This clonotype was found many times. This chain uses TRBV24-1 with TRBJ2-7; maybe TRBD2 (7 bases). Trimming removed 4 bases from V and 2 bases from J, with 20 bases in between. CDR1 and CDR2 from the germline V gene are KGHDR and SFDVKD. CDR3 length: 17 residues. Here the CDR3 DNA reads TGTGCCACCAGTGACATCAAGCGGGACACGGGGGCCTACGAGCAGTACTTC. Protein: CATSDIKRDTGAYEQYF.

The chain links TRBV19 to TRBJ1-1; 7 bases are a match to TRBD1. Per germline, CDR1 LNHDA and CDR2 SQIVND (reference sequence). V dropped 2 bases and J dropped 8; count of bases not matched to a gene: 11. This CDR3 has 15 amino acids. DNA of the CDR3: TGTGCCAGTAGTATATCTAGGACAGGACTTATGGAAGCTTTCTTT. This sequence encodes CASSISRTGLMEAFF.

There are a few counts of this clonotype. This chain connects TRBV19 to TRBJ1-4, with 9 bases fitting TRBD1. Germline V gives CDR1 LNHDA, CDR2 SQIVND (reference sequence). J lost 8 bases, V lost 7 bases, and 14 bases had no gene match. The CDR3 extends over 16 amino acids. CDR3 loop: CASTLPAGTGKEKLFF. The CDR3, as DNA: TGTGCCAGTACCCTCCCAGCCGGGACAGGGAAGGAAAAACTGTTTTTT.

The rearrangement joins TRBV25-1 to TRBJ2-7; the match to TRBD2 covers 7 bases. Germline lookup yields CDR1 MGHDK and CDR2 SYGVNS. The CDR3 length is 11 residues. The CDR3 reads CGTSSSGEQYF. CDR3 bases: TGTGGCACTTCCTCTAGCGGCGAGCAGTACTTC.

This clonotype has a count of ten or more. The CDR3 DNA follows: TGCAGTGCTAGAACAGGGGGCTCGGGAGGCTACACCTTC. Protein sequence: CSARTGGSGGYTF. The chain couples TRBV20-1 to TRBJ1-2; 9 nucleotides agree with TRBD1. The CDR3 spans 13 residues. The germline CDR1 and CDR2 sequences are DFQATT and SNEGSKA (reference sequence). The V gene end was trimmed by 2 bases and the J gene end by 8 bases; junction bases not matched to a gene: 6.

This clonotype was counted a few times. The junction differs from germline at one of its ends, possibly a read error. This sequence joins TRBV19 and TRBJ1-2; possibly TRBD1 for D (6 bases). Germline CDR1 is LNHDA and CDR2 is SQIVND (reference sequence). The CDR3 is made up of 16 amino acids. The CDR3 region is CASRIGQSSFYGAYTF. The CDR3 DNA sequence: TGTGCCAGTAGGATAGGACAGAGTTCGTTCTATGGTGCCTACACCTTC.

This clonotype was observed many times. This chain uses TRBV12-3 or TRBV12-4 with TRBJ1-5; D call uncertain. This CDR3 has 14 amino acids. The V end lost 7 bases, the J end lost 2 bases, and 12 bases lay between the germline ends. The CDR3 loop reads CASTLRLGNQPQHF. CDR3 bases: TGTGCCAGCACCTTGCGATTGGGCAATCAGCCCCAGCATTTT.

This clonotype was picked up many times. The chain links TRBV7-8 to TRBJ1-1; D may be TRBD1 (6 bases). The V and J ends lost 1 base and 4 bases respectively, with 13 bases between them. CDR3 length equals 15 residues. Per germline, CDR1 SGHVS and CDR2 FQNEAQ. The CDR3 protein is CASSLGAGEVTEAFF. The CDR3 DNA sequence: TGTGCCAGCAGCTTAGGGGCAGGGGAAGTCACTGAAGCTTTCTTT.

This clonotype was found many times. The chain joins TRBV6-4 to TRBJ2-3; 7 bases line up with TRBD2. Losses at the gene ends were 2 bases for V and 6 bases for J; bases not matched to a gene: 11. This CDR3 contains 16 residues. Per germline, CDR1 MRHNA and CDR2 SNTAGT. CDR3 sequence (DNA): TGTGCCAGCAGTGACGGGGCGGGAGATATTTCGGATACGCAGTATTTT. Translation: CASSDGAGDISDTQYF.